One sample yielded the 32 T cell receptor beta chains listed below, sequenced in a study of blood T cell repertoires in COVID-19. Sequencing used immunoSEQ multiplex PCR; TCRdb keeps in-frame clones, though not all of them. Of about 30,000 clones detected, roughly nine tenths appear once; the ten largest clones hold about a tenth. The sample was peripheral blood. The receptor set was obtained from a human donor in a cohort sampled during active COVID-19.

The chain combines TRBV21-1 with TRBJ2-7; TRBD1, the D gene given by the table, was not confirmed from the DNA. TRBV21-1 has pseudogene status. CDR3 length: 15 residues. CDR3 residues: CASSKCPQGPYEQYF. CDR3 nucleotide sequence: TGTGCCAGCAGCAAATGCCCACAGGGTCCCTACGAGCAGTACTTC.

The rearrangement joins TRBV6-5 to TRBJ2-5, with D maybe TRBD2 (6 bases). Germline loops: CDR1 MNHEY, CDR2 SVGAGI. The CDR3 contains 15 residues. The V end was cut by 6 bases, the J end by 7 bases, with 21 bases between. For the CDR3, the DNA is TGTGCCAGCAGGTCTGGGACTGACACTGGAGGGACCCAGTACTTC. It encodes CASRSGTDTGGTQYF.

V and J are TRBV7-3 and TRBJ2-2; TRBD1 is a possible D gene (5 bases). The germline gives CDR1 SGHTA, CDR2 FQGTGA. V was clipped by 5 bases and J by 1 base, with 8 bases between them. CDR3 length: 14 residues. In DNA form, the CDR3 reads TGTGCCAGCAGCCCTGACAGGAACACCGGGGAGCTGTTTTTT. It is translated as CASSPDRNTGELFF.

The chain has TRBV11-1 and TRBJ2-5; tentative D call: TRBD1 (6 bases). The CDR3 totals 14 residues. V was pared by 1 base and J by 2 bases, with 8 bases between. Looked up from germline, CDR1 is SGHAT and CDR2 is FQDESV (reference sequence). The CDR3: CASSLDRVQETQYF. The CDR3 DNA reads TGTGCCAGCAGCTTAGACAGGGTTCAAGAGACCCAGTACTTC.

The chain is built from TRBV9 and TRBJ1-4, with no clear D. Germline-derived CDR1 and CDR2 are SGDLS and YYNGEE. V lost 1 base and J 7 bases, leaving 11 bases between the germline ends. The CDR3 extends over 14 amino acids. The CDR3: CASSVTPEGEKLFF. The CDR3, as DNA: TGTGCCAGCAGCGTAACTCCGGAGGGTGAAAAACTGTTTTTT.

This clone was seen only once. J is TRBJ1-6 and V is TRBV6-4; 8 bases line up with TRBD1. V was pared by 3 bases and J by 7 bases, with 2 bases of the junction left unmatched. CDR1 MRHNA and CDR2 SNTAGT come from the germline V gene. CDR3 length equals 14 residues. CDR3 sequence reads: CASSEQGGNSPLHF. Here the CDR3 DNA reads TGTGCCAGCAGTGAACAGGGGGGGAATTCACCCCTCCACTTT.

The V call is TRBV2, the J call TRBJ1-4; D is uncertain. The ends were cut back, 6 bases at V and 4 bases at J, with 15 bases in the middle. CDR3 length: 15 amino acids. The germline V gene encodes CDR1 SNHLY and CDR2 FYNNEI. The CDR3 region is CASRAGGLGNEKLFF. CDR3 DNA: TGTGCCAGCAGGGCAGGAGGGTTAGGTAATGAAAAACTGTTTTTT.

The rearrangement links TRBV4-3 to TRBJ2-7; 10 bases line up with TRBD1. CDR3 length: 17 residues. V dropped 1 base and J dropped 6; count of bases not matched to a gene: 12. Germline V gene sequence: CDR1 LGHNA, CDR2 YSLEER. CDR3 nucleotides: TGCGCCAGCAGCCAAGGGGCGGGACAGGGGTCCCTCGCCGAGCAGTACTTC. Translated: CASSQGAGQGSLAEQYF.

This clone was counted only a few times. V and J are TRBV18 and TRBJ2-5; D gene uncertain. The CDR3 spans 15 residues. CDR1 is KGHSH and CDR2 is LQKENI in the germline V gene. V lost 0 bases, J lost 0 bases, and 8 bases lay in between. CDR3: CASSPPSEYQETQYF. The CDR3 coding sequence is TGTGCCAGCTCACCACCGAGCGAGTACCAAGAGACCCAGTACTTC. The complete variable domain, with remaining parts taken from reference TRBV18 and TRBJ2-5, reads NAGVMQNPRHLVRRRGQEARLRCSPMKGHSHVYWYRQLPEEGLKFMVYLQKENIIDESGMPKERFSAEFPKEGPSILRIQQVVRGDSAAYFCASSPPSEYQETQYFGPGTRLLVL.

This clone appeared a single time. This chain connects TRBV2 to TRBJ2-5; a weak D match, TRBD1 (6 bases). CDR1 SNHLY and CDR2 FYNNEI come from the germline V gene. V shed 8 bases and J shed 2 bases, with 30 bases lying between them. The CDR3 has 19 amino acids. The CDR3 sequence is CASYTQGFSPGKLQETQYF. CDR3 nucleotide sequence: TGTGCCAGCTATACTCAGGGGTTCTCTCCCGGGAAACTACAAGAGACCCAGTACTTC.

V gene TRBV2 combines with J gene TRBJ1-4, with 9 bases that match TRBD1. The CDR3 loop spans 14 amino acids. The trim removed 7 bases at V and 6 bases at J, leaving 6 bases unmatched. The germline V gene has CDR1 SNHLY and CDR2 FYNNEI. The CDR3 sequence is CASNPRTGDEKLFF. CDR3 in DNA: TGTGCCAGCAACCCTCGGACAGGGGATGAAAAACTGTTTTTT. The variable domain in full, with the rest retrieved from reference TRBV2 and TRBJ1-4, is EPEVTQTPSHQVTQMGQEVILRCVPISNHLYFYWYRQILGQKVEFLVSFYNNEISEKSEIFDDQFSVERPDGSNFTLKIRSTKLEDSAMYFCASNPRTGDEKLFFGSGTQLSVL.

The V and J genes are TRBV14 and TRBJ2-5; 7 nucleotides align to TRBD1. V was pared by 4 bases and J by 5 bases, with 4 bases of the junction left unmatched. CDR1 is SGHDN, CDR2 FVKESK, per germline. The CDR3 spans 13 residues. Written as DNA, the CDR3 is TGTGCCAGCAGCCGGGGACAGCAGGAGACCCAGTACTTC. It translates to CASSRGQQETQYF.

The chain is built from TRBV5-1 and TRBJ2-7; 10 bases map to TRBD1. Per the germline V gene, CDR1 is SGHRS and CDR2 is YFSETQ. V gave up 4 bases and J gave up 5 bases; unmatched junction bases: 6. This CDR3 is 14 amino acids long. The CDR3 protein is CASSPGQGFNEQYF. CDR3 in DNA: TGCGCCAGCAGCCCGGGACAGGGGTTCAACGAGCAGTACTTC.

This chain uses TRBV7-9 with TRBJ2-7; no reliable D call. This CDR3 has 13 amino acids. Trimming cost V 1 base and J 5 bases, with 9 bases left between them. The germline CDR1 and CDR2 sequences are SEHNR and FQNEAQ (reference sequence). The CDR3 reads CASSLENGDEQYF. CDR3 sequence (DNA): TGTGCCAGCAGCTTAGAGAACGGAGACGAGCAGTACTTC. Drawing the rest from reference TRBV7-9 and TRBJ2-7, the complete variable domain is DTGVSQNPRHKITKRGQNVTFRCDPISEHNRLYWYRQTLGQGPEFLTYFQNEAQLEKSRLLSDRFSAERPKGSFSTLEIQRTEQGDSAMYLCASSLENGDEQYFGPGTRLTVT.

This clone turned up a few times. This rearrangement joins TRBV3-1 (or the pseudogene TRBV3-2) to TRBJ2-7; D gene unclear. The CDR3 length is 14 residues. From germline, CDR1 is LGHDT and CDR2 YNNKEL (reference sequence). Trimming shortened V by 0 bases and J by 1 base, and 7 bases separated the two germline ends. The CDR3 protein is CASSQEGRSYEQYF. CDR3 bases: TGTGCCAGCAGCCAAGAAGGCAGGTCCTACGAGCAGTACTTC.

The rearrangement joins TRBV28 to TRBJ2-5; 9 bases are a match to TRBD1. The CDR3 covers 16 residues. Germline values: CDR1 MDHEN, CDR2 SYDVKM. The V segment lost 4 bases and the J segment 5 bases; nucleotides outside the gene matches: 11. As DNA, the CDR3 is TGTGCCAGCAGTTCTCCAGGACAGGGGAGGGGGGAGACCCAGTACTTC. Its translation: CASSSPGQGRGETQYF.

The chain recombines TRBV27 with TRBJ1-3, with D perhaps matching TRBD1 (5 bases). Germline V gene lookup returns CDR1 MNHEY and CDR2 SMNVEV (reference sequence). This CDR3 region has 14 residues. V was clipped by 5 bases and J by 0 bases, with 8 bases between them. The DNA of the CDR3 is TGTGCCAGCAGTAACAGGTTCTCTGGAAACACCATATATTTT. The encoded protein is CASSNRFSGNTIYF.

In its sample, this clone was seen once. This chain joins TRBV11-2 and TRBJ1-1; D is possibly TRBD1 (5 bases). Looked up from germline, CDR1 is SGHAT and CDR2 is FQNNGV. The CDR3 totals 15 residues. The V and J ends lost 1 base and 0 bases respectively, with 9 bases between them. The CDR3 region is CASSLAAGLNTEAFF. Written as DNA, the CDR3 is TGTGCCAGCAGCTTAGCGGCAGGGCTGAACACTGAAGCTTTCTTT.

The chain couples TRBV19 to TRBJ1-6, with D unresolved. Germline CDR1 LNHDA, CDR2 SQIVND (reference sequence). Trimming removed 0 bases at V and 9 bases at J, with 15 bases between. The CDR3 has 16 amino acids. CDR3 sequence: CASSIEGRGGGSPLHF. Here the CDR3 DNA reads TGTGCCAGTAGTATAGAGGGGAGAGGCGGCGGTTCACCCCTCCACTTT.

V is TRBV7-2 and J is TRBJ2-5; TRBD2 matches 7 bases. The CDR3 loop spans 16 amino acids. Trimming cost V 5 bases and J 4 bases; bases outside gene matches: 13. CDR1 and CDR2 from the germline V gene are SGHTA and FQGNSA. In DNA, the CDR3 is TGTGCCAGCAGCGTATCAAGACTAGCTATAGGAGAGACCCAGTACTTC. Protein product: CASSVSRLAIGETQYF. The complete variable domain, with remaining parts taken from reference TRBV7-2 and TRBJ2-5, reads GAGVSQSPSNKVTEKGKDVELRCDPISGHTALYWYRQSLGQGLEFLIYFQGNSAPDKSGLPSDRFSAERTGGSVSTLTIQRTQQEDSAVYLCASSVSRLAIGETQYFGPGTRLLVL.

This sequence joins TRBV24-1 and TRBJ2-5; TRBD1 aligns across 11 bases. From germline, CDR1 is KGHDR and CDR2 SFDVKD. The CDR3 is made up of 15 amino acids. J was trimmed by 4 bases and V by 9 bases; bases with no gene match: 9. CDR3 loop: CATGSLGQGGETQYF. As DNA, the CDR3 is TGTGCCACCGGGAGTCTGGGACAGGGGGGAGAGACCCAGTACTTC.

This clone appeared once. The chain recombines TRBV2 with TRBJ2-3, with D unclear. The CDR3 consists of 17 residues. Trimming pared 7 bases from V and 1 base from J, leaving 21 bases between. Germline assignment: CDR1 SNHLY and CDR2 FYNNEI. This chain's CDR3 is CASTEEGISARTDTQYF. CDR3 nucleotides: TGTGCCAGCACCGAGGAAGGTATCAGCGCACGCACAGATACGCAGTATTTT.

The rearrangement uses TRBV2 and TRBJ2-3, with D unresolved. Deletions cut 6 bases from V and 6 bases from J, with 13 bases between. The CDR3 sequence is 13 residues long. CDR1 and CDR2 (germline): SNHLY, FYNNEI. In nucleotides, the CDR3 is TGTGCCAGCAGGCTTTGGGCGAGCGATACGCAGTATTTT. Translated: CASRLWASDTQYF.

The rearrangement joins TRBV6-2 or TRBV6-3 to TRBJ1-5; possibly TRBD1 for D (5 bases). CDR1 is MNHEY, CDR2 SVGEGT, per germline. Trimming stripped 2 bases from V and 10 bases from J, with 12 bases between. The CDR3 covers 13 residues. The CDR3 region is CASSYPWQGPQHF. The CDR3 DNA is TGTGCCAGCAGTTACCCTTGGCAGGGCCCCCAGCATTTT.

Points on this clone: An end of the junction does not agree with germline; a read error may underlie this. The sample has other DNA sequences that encode this CDR3 too. The J gene is TRBJ1-5, the V gene TRBV20-1; tentatively, D is TRBD1 (6 bases). The CDR3 has 13 residues. Per germline, CDR1 DFQATT and CDR2 SNEGSKA (reference sequence). The CDR3 loop is CSASYRENQPQHF. Here the CDR3 DNA reads TGCAGCGCTAGTTACAGGGAGAATCAGCCCCAGCATTTT.

The gene calls are TRBV6-4 and TRBJ2-2; 10 nucleotides align to TRBD2. The CDR3 is 15 residues long. Germline loops: CDR1 MRHNA, CDR2 SNTAGT. With V trimmed by 5 bases and J by 6 bases, 6 bases remained unmatched. DNA of the CDR3: TGTGCCAGCAGTCCCGACGGGACTAGCGCCGGGGAGCTGTTTTTT. It codes for CASSPDGTSAGELFF.

This clone occurred once. The V call is TRBV4-2, the J call TRBJ2-1, with 12 nucleotides matching TRBD2. Germline V gene data show CDR1 as LGHNA and CDR2 as YNFKEQ. This CDR3 has 19 amino acids. After removal of 3 bases from V and 4 bases from J, the junction contained 13 bases not matched to a gene. As DNA, the CDR3 is TGTGCCAGCAGCCAGCAACTAGCGGGGGGCACAACCTCATACAATGAGCAGTTCTTC. It specifies CASSQQLAGGTTSYNEQFF.

This clone was counted a few times. The gene calls are TRBV28 and TRBJ2-5; TRBD2 matches at 12 bases. V trimming: 5 bases; J trimming: 5 bases; junction bases outside the gene matches: 9. From germline, CDR1 is MDHEN and CDR2 SYDVKM. The CDR3 is 16 amino acids. The CDR3 loop is CASSLTTGLAGETQYF. The DNA for the CDR3 is TGTGCCAGCAGTCTAACGACGGGACTAGCGGGTGAGACCCAGTACTTC.

This clone was detected once. This chain connects TRBV4-3 to TRBJ2-7; tentatively, D is TRBD1 (5 bases). Between the trimmed V and J ends, which lost 1 base and 0 bases, there was a span of 10 bases. Germline V gene sequence: CDR1 LGHNA, CDR2 YSLEER. This CDR3 is 15 amino acids long. CDR3 DNA: TGCGCCAGCAGCCAAGGCAGGGCCAGCTCCTACGAGCAGTACTTC. Amino acids: CASSQGRASSYEQYF.

The chain has TRBV6-5 and TRBJ2-7; D uncertain. The length of the CDR3 is 14 residues. The germline V gene encodes CDR1 MNHEY and CDR2 SVGAGI. V was cut by 0 bases and J by 0 bases, with 6 bases left in between. CDR3 region: CASSYSSSSYEQYF. The CDR3 coding sequence is TGTGCCAGCAGTTACTCGTCCAGCTCCTACGAGCAGTACTTC.

This rearrangement joins TRBV4-2 to TRBJ1-4; D ambiguous. Trimming took off 0 bases at V and 5 bases at J, with 10 bases between the two ends. The CDR3 is 15 amino acids. The germline V gene encodes CDR1 LGHNA and CDR2 YNFKEQ. The CDR3 loop reads CASSQDPGDNEKLFF. The CDR3 region has the DNA TGTGCCAGCAGCCAAGATCCCGGAGACAATGAAAAACTGTTTTTT.

This sequence joins TRBV6-4 and TRBJ2-3, with D unclear. CDR1 is MRHNA, CDR2 SNTAGT, per germline. V shed 6 bases and J shed 5 bases, with 12 bases lying between them. The CDR3 covers 13 residues. The CDR3 loop reads CASRPSSGDTQYF. The CDR3 nucleotides read TGTGCCAGCAGACCCAGTTCGGGAGATACGCAGTATTTT.